This T cell receptor beta chain was documented in a study of CD8+CD57+ T cells in acquired aplastic anemia. Turning to this clonotype: An end of the junction does not agree with germline; a read error may underlie this.

TCR beta VDJ combinations and CDR3 sequences were profiled from genomic DNA. TCRdb re-called the reads through MiXCR, storing one row per CDR3 protein. The table records 150,000 to 200,000 distinct CDR3 sequences, around 60% of them present only once. The CDR3 sequence is 16 residues long. Germline CDR1 reads SGHRS; CDR2 reads YFSETQ. This TCR derives from a human donor in good health. The V gene is TRBV5-1, the J gene TRBJ2-5, with 12 bases matching TRBD2. The sequenced sample was sorted CD4+, CD8+, or CD8+CD57+ T cells (not recorded which) from PBMCs. The CDR3 region is CASNWPSGRDQETQYF. The CDR3 region has the DNA TGCGCCAGCAACTGGCCTAGCGGGAGGGACCAAGAAACCCAGTACTTC.